This T cell receptor (beta chain) was sequenced during a study of blood T cell repertoires in COVID-19. The data were produced by immunoSEQ multiplex PCR, yet TCRdb's version contains in-frame clones alone and is incomplete. The table has about 360,000 clones, 88% seen once. The CDR3 sequence is 15 residues long. Germline CDR1 and CDR2: SNHLY and FYNNEI. The V end lost 8 bases, the J end lost 0 bases, and 14 bases lay between the germline ends. Sequencing was done on a sample of PBMCs or T cells enriched from blood (not recorded which). V gene TRBV2 combines with J gene TRBJ2-1, with D maybe TRBD2 (6 bases). This sequence was found in a woman aged 40 to 50 with acute COVID-19. CDR3 nucleotides: TGTGCCAGCGGCTGGGACTCCAGCTCCTACAATGAGCAGTTCTTC. It translates to CASGWDSSSYNEQFF.